The 28 T cell receptor beta chains given below trace back to one sample, sequenced in a study of blood T cells in healthy people across ages. A second about 6 to 12 cycle PCR used barcoded and J-beta primers. TCRdb ran MiXCR on the 5' RACE reads and lists one entry per CDR3 protein. The sample lists about 1.1 million distinct CDR3 sequences, more than 30% occurring once. The material sequenced was blood. The receptors stem from a man aged 18 to 30 in good health.

The gene calls are TRBV29-1 and TRBJ2-1; 8 bases line up with TRBD1. The CDR3 is 15 residues long. J gave up 6 bases and V 1 base, and 8 bases lay outside the gene matches. Per the germline V gene, CDR1 is SQVTM and CDR2 is ANQGSEA. CDR3 sequence (DNA): TGCAGCGTTGAAGGGTCCAGGGGGCTATTCAATGAGCAGTTCTTC. It is translated as CSVEGSRGLFNEQFF.

V usage is TRBV3-1 and J usage is TRBJ2-5; either TRBD1 or TRBD2 may fit D (5 bases each). This CDR3 is built from 15 residues. Between the trimmed V and J ends, which lost 5 bases and 2 bases, there was a span of 15 bases. The germline V gene has CDR1 LGHDT and CDR2 YNNKEL (reference sequence). The CDR3 DNA follows: TGTGCCAGCAGCGGACGGGGCTGGGAGCAAGAGACCCAGTACTTC. As protein: CASSGRGWEQETQYF.

This chain links TRBV4-1 with TRBJ1-2, with D maybe TRBD1 (6 bases). Germline V gives CDR1 MGHRA, CDR2 YSYEKL. V gave up 0 bases and J gave up 3 bases, with 14 bases separating them. This CDR3 is built from 16 residues. The CDR3 region is CASSQEARGYDYGYTF. CDR3 DNA sequence: TGCGCCAGCAGCCAAGAAGCCAGGGGTTACGACTATGGCTACACCTTC.

V is TRBV7-2 and J is TRBJ2-1, with TRBD1 identical over 9 bases. The CDR3 covers 16 residues. Trimming removed 5 bases from V and 7 bases from J; junction bases left unmatched: 12. Germline lookup yields CDR1 SGHTA and CDR2 FQGNSA. The CDR3 region is CASSEPGQGFRNEQFF. CDR3 sequence (DNA): TGTGCCAGCAGCGAACCGGGACAGGGTTTCAGGAATGAGCAGTTCTTC.

The chain carries TRBV20-1 and TRBJ2-7, with D possibly being TRBD2 (5 bases). Germline loops: CDR1 DFQATT, CDR2 SNEGSKA (reference sequence). There are 13 residues in the CDR3. V dropped 2 bases and J dropped 1 base, with 9 bases sitting between them. The CDR3 is CSARSGMSYEQYF. CDR3 nucleotide sequence: TGCAGTGCTAGATCGGGGATGTCCTACGAGCAGTACTTC.

CDR3: CASSSSTSGGFF. The CDR3 DNA reads as TGTGCCAGCAGCTCATCGACGAGCGGCGGTTTCTTT. This chain connects TRBV7-9 to TRBJ1-1; D call uncertain. The germline gives CDR1 SEHNR, CDR2 FQNEAQ (reference sequence). The germline V and J ends were trimmed by 4 bases and 13 bases, with 16 bases remaining between them. The CDR3 runs 12 residues.

This clonotype was detected once. V and J are TRBV29-1 and TRBJ2-5; TRBD1 agrees at 10 bases. The ends lost 3 bases at V and 11 bases at J; junction bases unmatched: 12. The CDR3 has 14 amino acids. In germline, CDR1 is SQVTM, CDR2 ANQGSEA. CDR3 nucleotides: TGCAGCGTTGACCTGGACAGGGGGAGTCCGGAGCAGTACTTC. It encodes CSVDLDRGSPEQYF.

This clonotype has a handful of counts. This chain uses TRBV27 with TRBJ2-7; tentative D call: TRBD1 (6 bases). CDR1 is MNHEY and CDR2 is SMNVEV in the germline V gene (reference sequence). Trimming stripped 2 bases from V and 3 bases from J, with 11 bases between. The CDR3 loop spans 14 amino acids. The DNA for the CDR3 is TGTGCCAGCAGTTTAGGGACACCCTTCTACGAGCAGTACTTC. Translation: CASSLGTPFYEQYF.

V is TRBV29-1 and J is TRBJ2-2, with D possibly TRBD1 on 6 matching bases. Trimming took 4 bases from V and 3 from J, leaving 15 bases between them. CDR3 length equals 15 residues. Per the germline V gene, CDR1 is SQVTM and CDR2 is ANQGSEA. This chain's CDR3 is CSVVAGAGDTGELFF. The CDR3 region has the DNA TGCAGCGTTGTTGCAGGGGCGGGCGACACCGGGGAGCTGTTTTTT.

Only a few counts were recorded for this clonotype. The genes are TRBV20-1 and TRBJ1-2, with 9 bases that match TRBD1. The CDR3 spans 14 residues. CDR1 DFQATT and CDR2 SNEGSKA come from the germline V gene (reference sequence). Trimming removed 4 bases from V and 4 bases from J; junction bases left unmatched: 7. The CDR3 protein is CSATGQGTVYGYTF. The CDR3 region has the DNA TGCAGTGCTACTGGACAGGGGACCGTCTATGGCTACACCTTC.

About this clonotype: This could be a read error, since a much larger clone is one nucleotide away. The chain joins TRBV5-1 to TRBJ1-1; D is unclear. Germline CDR1 and CDR2: SGHRS and YFSETQ. The CDR3 consists of 15 residues. The CDR3 spells CTSSPLVQSNTEAFF. Here the CDR3 DNA reads TGCACCAGCAGTCCCCTCGTACAGTCGAACACTGAAGCTTTCTTT.

This clonotype was observed a handful of times. The rearrangement joins TRBV12-3 or TRBV12-4 to TRBJ2-1, with D perhaps TRBD1 (6 bases). CDR3 length: 13 amino acids. The germline V and J ends were trimmed by 6 bases and 6 bases, with 12 bases remaining between them. The CDR3 protein is CASSPQGSNEQFF. CDR3 sequence (DNA): TGTGCCAGCAGCCCCCAGGGGTCCAATGAGCAGTTCTTC.

The rearrangement links TRBV7-2 to TRBJ1-2, with D unclear. CDR3 length: 14 amino acids. Germline V gives CDR1 SGHTA, CDR2 FQGNSA. The V gene lost 0 bases and the J gene lost 3 bases, with 8 bases spanning the gap. The DNA of the CDR3 is TGTGCCAGCAGCTTAGCGGAGGTGGACTATGGCTACACCTTC. Protein sequence: CASSLAEVDYGYTF.

The J gene is TRBJ2-4, the V gene TRBV7-9; TRBD1 matches at 9 bases. Near its end, the DNA agrees better with TRBJ2-7, so the J call may be wrong. The length of the CDR3 is 15 residues. Germline CDR1 SEHNR, CDR2 FQNEAQ (reference sequence). CDR3 DNA: TGTGCCAGCAGGGGAGAGGACAGGGGTCTTTACGAGCAGTACTTC. It encodes CASRGEDRGLYEQYF.

The count of this clonotype is one. The J gene is TRBJ1-5, the V gene TRBV3-1; TRBD1 aligns across 10 bases. Trimming at V came to 0 bases and at J to 7 bases, leaving 15 bases not matched to a gene. Germline V lookup: CDR1 LGHDT, CDR2 YNNKEL (reference sequence). The CDR3 length is 19 residues. The CDR3 sequence is CASSQDSDRGKCIRQPQHF. CDR3 sequence (DNA): TGTGCCAGCAGCCAAGATTCGGACAGGGGGAAGTGTATTCGACAGCCCCAGCATTTT.

The chain is built from TRBV27 and TRBJ2-1; D unresolved. V was shortened by 6 bases and J by 9 bases, with 12 bases between the two germline ends. The CDR3 contains 12 residues. Germline CDR1 MNHEY, CDR2 SMNVEV (reference sequence). CDR3 sequence reads: CASSHGFSEQFF. The DNA for the CDR3 is TGTGCCAGCAGCCACGGGTTTAGTGAGCAGTTCTTC.

V gene TRBV7-2 combines with J gene TRBJ1-1, with 11 bases that match TRBD1. Trimming took 5 bases from V and 3 from J; bases not matched to a gene: 5. Germline V gene lookup returns CDR1 SGHTA and CDR2 FQGNSA. The CDR3 extends over 15 amino acids. CDR3 DNA: TGTGCCAGCAGCCGAGAGGGACAGGGGGACACTGAAGCTTTCTTT. Amino acid sequence: CASSREGQGDTEAFF.

The table lists this clonotype with many counts. The chain joins TRBV7-2 to TRBJ2-7; D gene unclear. With 5 bases removed from V and 6 bases from J, the gap between germline ends came to 14 bases. The length of the CDR3 is 13 residues. From germline, CDR1 is SGHTA and CDR2 FQGNSA. CDR3 in amino acids: CASSPEVFGEQYF. CDR3 coding DNA: TGTGCCAGCAGCCCAGAGGTATTTGGCGAGCAGTACTTC.

The chain recombines TRBV5-1 with TRBJ1-1, with TRBD1 as a possible D gene (5 bases). The germline V gene has CDR1 SGHRS and CDR2 YFSETQ. V was cut by 0 bases and J by 1 base, with 13 bases left in between. The CDR3 runs to 16 residues. CDR3 amino acids: CASSLGGGRANTEAFF. In nucleotides, the CDR3 is TGCGCCAGCAGCTTGGGGGGGGGACGGGCGAACACTGAAGCTTTCTTT.

V is TRBV9 and J is TRBJ1-4; weak D call: TRBD1 (5 bases). This CDR3 comprises 14 residues. Germline V lookup: CDR1 SGDLS, CDR2 YYNGEE. Trimming shortened V by 0 bases and J by 8 bases, and 11 bases separated the two germline ends. This chain's CDR3 is CASSVDGRGEKLFF. As DNA, the CDR3 is TGTGCCAGCAGCGTAGATGGGAGGGGAGAAAAACTGTTTTTT.

The chain joins TRBV5-1 to TRBJ1-2; 11 nucleotides line up with TRBD1. The CDR3 spans 16 residues. Germline V lookup: CDR1 SGHRS, CDR2 YFSETQ. V trimming: 5 bases; J trimming: 4 bases; junction bases outside the gene matches: 10. CDR3: CASSHKGQGVFYGYTF. The DNA of the CDR3 is TGCGCCAGCAGTCACAAGGGACAGGGGGTTTTCTATGGCTACACCTTC.

This rearrangement joins TRBV21-1 to TRBJ2-2; TRBD1 reflects the table's D call only, with no check against the DNA. TRBV21-1 is annotated as a pseudogene. The CDR3 covers 16 residues. The CDR3 bases are TGTGCCAGCAGCAATCTGACAGGATTGAACACCGGGGAGCTGTTTTTT. Protein sequence: CASSNLTGLNTGELFF.

This clonotype was detected only a few times. The chain has TRBV5-1 and TRBJ1-1, with TRBD1 matching 7 bases. CDR1 and CDR2 (germline): SGHRS, YFSETQ. The CDR3 is made up of 13 amino acids. Trimming cost V 4 bases and J 8 bases; bases outside gene matches: 8. DNA of the CDR3: TGCGCCAGCAGCGTACTACAGGGGACCGAAGCTTTCTTT. This gives the protein CASSVLQGTEAFF. Full variable domain (remainder filled in from reference TRBV5-1 and TRBJ1-1): KAGVTQTPRYLIKTRGQQVTLSCSPISGHRSVSWYQQTPGQGLQFLFEYFSETQRNKGNFPGRFSGRQFSNSRSEMNVSTLELGDSALYLCASSVLQGTEAFFGQGTRLTVV.

This chain connects TRBV10-3 to TRBJ1-1; 7 bases are shared with TRBD1. Per the germline V gene, CDR1 is ENHRY and CDR2 is SYGVKD. The CDR3 is 14 residues long. With 6 bases clipped from V and 1 base from J, the junction kept 5 bases outside the gene matches. CDR3 region: CAISPQGRNTEAFF. CDR3 sequence (DNA): TGTGCCATCAGCCCACAGGGGCGGAACACTGAAGCTTTCTTT.

The chain uses TRBV4-3 and TRBJ2-3; TRBD1 matches at 7 bases. CDR1 is LGHNA, CDR2 YSLEER, per germline. V was pared by 0 bases and J by 6 bases, with 6 bases of the junction left unmatched. The CDR3 totals 15 residues. CDR3 in amino acids: CASSQDNDRADTQYF. In DNA, the CDR3 is TGCGCCAGCAGCCAAGATAACGACAGGGCCGATACGCAGTATTTT.

The table lists this clonotype with a few counts. CDR3 sequence: CASSLSEGLNEQFF. The CDR3 DNA sequence: TGTGCCAGCAGTTTATCAGAAGGGCTCAATGAGCAGTTCTTC. This chain connects TRBV28 to TRBJ2-1, with D hard to call. Per the germline V gene, CDR1 is MDHEN and CDR2 is SYDVKM. There are 14 residues in the CDR3. Trimming removed 1 base at V and 6 bases at J, with 10 bases between.

This clonotype has a handful of counts. The chain recombines TRBV9 with TRBJ2-3; a possible D gene is TRBD2 (6 bases). V lost 0 bases and J 3 bases, leaving 14 bases between the germline ends. Germline lookup yields CDR1 SGDLS and CDR2 YYNGEE. This CDR3 spans 16 amino acids. This CDR3 reads CASSVATRGSTDTQYF. The DNA of the CDR3 is TGTGCCAGCAGCGTAGCTACCCGGGGGAGTACAGATACGCAGTATTTT.

This chain connects TRBV2 to TRBJ1-2; tentative D call: TRBD1 (5 bases). Trimming left V 7 bases short and J 4 bases short, with 13 bases between. Germline values: CDR1 SNHLY, CDR2 FYNNEI. The CDR3 totals 13 residues. For the CDR3, the DNA is TGTGCCAGCACGGCAGGGCTGGGCTATGGCTACACCTTC. This sequence encodes CASTAGLGYGYTF.